Given below is one TCR beta chain in context. The data were taken from a study of blood T cell repertoires in COVID-19. Study context: Sites across the United States, Italy and Spain contributed samples from acute and convalescent COVID-19. T cells, B-cell-depleted T cells, or PBMCs provided the cDNA or gDNA that served as material.

The CDR3 covers 15 residues. V trimming: 6 bases; J trimming: 0 bases; junction bases outside the gene matches: 6. Germline CDR1 KGHSH, CDR2 LQKENI. Under the authors' procedure: How many nucleated cells were present was estimated from reference gene primer amplification. The repertoire was sequenced with immunoSEQ multiplex PCR; TCRdb's copy has only in-frame clones and lacks some. That table is the source of V, J and clone size, and D and trimming were worked out from the DNA. This table has approximately 80,000 clones, 75% to 85% appearing once. This clonotype was obtained from a human donor in a cohort sampled during active COVID-19. This chain connects TRBV18 to TRBJ1-1; 8 nucleotides agree with TRBD1. Sequencing was done on a sample of peripheral blood. The CDR3: CASSLTGALNTEAFF. The DNA of the CDR3 is TGTGCCAGCTCCCTGACAGGGGCCCTGAACACTGAAGCTTTCTTT.